This record covers a single T cell receptor (beta chain). The antigen it binds to is not known. No base-level quality is on record; no much larger clone is a single base apart. The V end loses 1 base and the J end loses 0 bases, and a stretch of 12 bases separates them. Taken from cysteine to phenylalanine, the CDR3 has 16 residues. The only DNA kept is the CDR3, 48 bases in frame from the first base. CDR1 and CDR2 are drawn from the germline V gene: LGHNA, YSLEER. Donors formed part of the validation cohort, which comprised 120 subjects and was distinct from the first cohort of 666 subjects. Library preparation employed the immunoSEQ multiplex PCR assay. Per the source publication's procedure: A statistical classification framework was built to diagnose cytomegalovirus status from the catalog of TCR beta chain sequences. What TCRdb holds here is the immuneACCESS table cut down to in-frame rearrangements. Part of the clones is not present; checked against another copy, under half of the missing clones reflect an unresolved V gene, and the others are unexplained. V and J calls and clone size are given by that table; D and trimming were obtained from the DNA. This sample holds about 280,000 clones; 70% to 90% were observed only once. Jointly, the top ten make up about 1% of the sample.

The sample comes from a study of cytomegalovirus exposure and HLA in healthy donors (dated by TCRdb to about 2017). Regarding the complete study: According to a later analysis, one platform produced both the roughly 110 validation repertoires and the roughly 640 repertoires of the first cohort. The study aimed to test whether cataloging public T cell receptors could reveal signatures of past pathogen exposure. In addition to the first cohort of several hundred subjects, a separate validation cohort of 130 or so different subjects was used. The study combined high-throughput TCR immunosequencing, statistical association of individual TCRs with disease status, and machine learning to predict cytomegalovirus infection status.

Study-wide findings and limitations: A later analysis found that TCRs clustered in the first cohort also tended to co-occur in the roughly 110 validation repertoires, with approximately 95% of cluster scores above 0. According to the authors, the approach could potentially be generalized to other disease states and immunological phenotypes. The study listed 170 or so TCR beta chains as associated with cytomegalovirus. A later analysis lacked HLA typing for the validation cohort, so it scored co-occurrence in that cohort across all 120 or so repertoires. In both the original and validation cohorts, the classifier was reported to diagnose cytomegalovirus status with high specificity and sensitivity. In vitro tests confirmed that a few of the cytomegalovirus-associated TCR beta chains recognize cytomegalovirus antigens. While some public TCRs were present in many individuals, most TCR sequences turned up only very rarely across donors.

The source of this sequence is a woman between 18 and 30 years old in good health and CMV-seronegative. The sample comprised PBMCs. Here the chain combines TRBV4-3 and TRBJ1-1; perhaps TRBD1 is the D gene, with 5 bases matching. The nucleotide sequence is TGCGCCAGCAGCCAAGTCGGTGGAGGGGTGAACACTGAAGCTTTCTTT. Translated, it reads CASSQVGGGVNTEAFF.